This T cell receptor (beta chain) comes out of a study of monozygotic twins with inflammatory bowel disease. Blood samples, whole and unsorted for T cells, yielded the isolated total RNA. Germline V lookup: CDR1 GTSNPN, CDR2 SVGIG (reference sequence). CDR3 size: 12 residues. The UMIs carried a 6-nucleotide sample barcode, and they were added by template switching. TCRdb processed the 5' RACE reads again and assigns one entry to each CDR3 protein, with no DNA. The clone table shows approximately 40,000 distinct CDR3 sequences, with the ten largest holding roughly 4.8%. The chain recombines TRBV30 with TRBJ1-1. This clonotype was sampled from a human donor with ulcerative colitis or Crohn's disease, or a healthy co-twin of an affected twin (not recorded which). The specimen sequenced was blood. This CDR3 is CAWKHRNTEAFF.